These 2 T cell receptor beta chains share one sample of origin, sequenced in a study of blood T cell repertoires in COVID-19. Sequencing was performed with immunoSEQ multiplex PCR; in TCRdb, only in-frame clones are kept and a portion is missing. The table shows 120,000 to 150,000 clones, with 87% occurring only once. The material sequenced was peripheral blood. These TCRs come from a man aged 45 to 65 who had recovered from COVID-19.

The DNA of the CDR3 is TGTGCCACCAGTGATTTGCGGAGTACAGGGTCCTACGAGCAGTACTTC. Its translation is CATSDLRSTGSYEQYF. The rearrangement uses TRBV24-1 and TRBJ2-7, with D tentatively TRBD1 (6 bases). The CDR3 runs 16 residues. Trimming removed 0 bases at V and 1 base at J, with 12 bases between. Germline-derived CDR1 and CDR2 are KGHDR and SFDVKD.

In DNA, the CDR3 is TGCGCCAGCAGCTTGGCTATCAGGCAGACCAACTATGGCTACACCTTC. It encodes CASSLAIRQTNYGYTF. The rearrangement links TRBV5-1 to TRBJ1-2, with D uncertain. With 0 bases removed from V and 2 bases from J, the gap between germline ends came to 14 bases. Germline values: CDR1 SGHRS, CDR2 YFSETQ. This CDR3 has 16 residues.